A single sample is the source of the 16 T cell receptor beta chains below, sequenced in a study of cytomegalovirus exposure and HLA in healthy donors. The PCR was carried out with 60 Vbeta primers and 13 Jbeta primers. Some clones are missing from TCRdb's copy, which holds only in-frame ones; the method was immunoSEQ multiplex PCR. The sample has 160,000 or so clones, around 80% seen once. Sequencing was done on a sample of PBMCs. These receptors were obtained from a male donor in good health and CMV-seropositive.

The chain recombines TRBV4-3 with TRBJ2-5; 14 positions match TRBD2. The CDR3 spans 19 residues. With 5 bases clipped from V and 5 bases from J, the junction kept 16 bases outside the gene matches. Germline V gene lookup returns CDR1 LGHNA and CDR2 YSLEER. CDR3 protein: CASSTRLAGGGSTRETQYF. DNA of the CDR3: TGCGCCAGCAGCACCCGACTAGCGGGAGGGGGGTCCACCAGGGAGACCCAGTACTTC.

The chain uses TRBV19 and TRBJ2-7; TRBD1 agrees at 8 bases. The ends lost 3 bases at V and 3 bases at J; junction bases unmatched: 4. Germline loops: CDR1 LNHDA, CDR2 SQIVND (reference sequence). CDR3 length equals 14 residues. The CDR3 nucleotides are TGTGCCAGTAGTATTGGAACAGGGGGCTACGAGCAGTACTTC. Amino acid sequence: CASSIGTGGYEQYF.

This chain joins TRBV6-5 and TRBJ2-7, with TRBD2 as a possible D gene (7 bases). Germline V CDR1 and CDR2: MNHEY, SVGAGI. Trimming removed 4 bases from V and 7 bases from J, with 14 bases in between. The CDR3 runs 13 residues. Here the CDR3 reads CASSFKGGREQYF. The CDR3 DNA follows: TGTGCCAGCAGTTTCAAGGGGGGGCGGGAGCAGTACTTC.

This clone was picked up one time. Other DNA sequences in this sample translate to the same CDR3. The DNA of the CDR3 is TGCGCCAGCAGCTCAGTAGGAGGCACAGATACGCAGTATTTT. This gives the protein CASSSVGGTDTQYF. J is TRBJ2-3 and V is TRBV5-1, with D unclear. The CDR3 loop spans 14 amino acids. CDR1 and CDR2 (germline): SGHRS, YFSETQ. V was pared by 3 bases and J by 1 base, with 9 bases between.

The chain uses TRBV15 and TRBJ2-1, with 13 bases that match TRBD2. This CDR3 has 16 amino acids. CDR1 is LNHNV, CDR2 YYDKDF, per germline (reference sequence). V trimming: 4 bases; J trimming: 4 bases; junction bases outside the gene matches: 4. The CDR3 spells CATSIGTSGVYNEQFF. The CDR3 region has the DNA TGTGCCACCAGCATAGGGACTAGCGGGGTTTACAATGAGCAGTTCTTC.

As concerns this clone: An end of the junction does not agree with germline; a read error may underlie this. The chain couples TRBV7-2 to TRBJ2-7; tentatively, D is TRBD1 (6 bases). CDR1 is SGHTA and CDR2 is FQGNSA in the germline V gene. This CDR3 comprises 12 residues. CDR3 sequence: CASSEQGYERYF. CDR3 DNA sequence: TGTGCCAGCAGCGAACAGGGCTACGAGCGGTACTTC.

The rearrangement links TRBV7-8 to TRBJ2-7, with D maybe TRBD2 (6 bases). There are 13 residues in the CDR3. Germline V lookup: CDR1 SGHVS, CDR2 FQNEAQ. Trimming took off 11 bases at V and 0 bases at J, with 14 bases between the two ends. Written as DNA, the CDR3 is TGTGCCGGCCGGGACTCCTACTCCTACGAGCAGTACTTC. It yields the protein CAGRDSYSYEQYF.

The chain employs TRBV6-4 and TRBJ2-7, with 8 nucleotides matching TRBD1. With V trimmed by 7 bases and J by 0 bases, 5 bases remained unmatched. The CDR3 sequence is 14 residues long. The germline CDR1 and CDR2 sequences are MRHNA and SNTAGT. The CDR3: CASKRTGSSYEQYF. In nucleotides, the CDR3 is TGTGCCAGCAAACGGACAGGGAGCTCCTACGAGCAGTACTTC.

The chain is built from TRBV27 and TRBJ1-1; 8 bases match TRBD1. The CDR3 runs to 14 residues. V shed 2 bases, J shed 4 bases, and the junction held 3 bases outside the gene matches. Looked up from germline, CDR1 is MNHEY and CDR2 is SMNVEV (reference sequence). The CDR3 DNA sequence: TGTGCCAGCAGTTTAAGCAGGGGGCTCACTGAAGCTTTCTTT. The encoded protein is CASSLSRGLTEAFF.

The chain uses TRBV27 and TRBJ2-3, with 8 bases lining up with TRBD2. V was pared by 7 bases and J by 1 base, with 7 bases of the junction left unmatched. CDR1 is MNHEY, CDR2 SMNVEV, per germline (reference sequence). The CDR3 is 15 residues long. The CDR3 reads CASIPMRGGTDTQYF. In DNA, the CDR3 is TGTGCCAGCATCCCAATGCGGGGGGGCACAGATACGCAGTATTTT.

V is TRBV19 and J is TRBJ2-7, with 12 bases that match TRBD1. The CDR3 contains 14 residues. Germline V gives CDR1 LNHDA, CDR2 SQIVND (reference sequence). J lost 6 bases, V lost 6 bases, and 6 bases had no gene match. The chain's CDR3 is CASSLGTGGSEQYF. The CDR3 nucleotides are TGTGCCAGTAGCTTGGGGACAGGGGGCTCCGAGCAGTACTTC. Full variable domain (rest looked up from reference TRBV19 and TRBJ2-7): DGGITQSPKYLFRKEGQNVTLSCEQNLNHDAMYWYRQDPGQGLRLIYYSQIVNDFQKGDIAEGYSVSREKKESFPLTVTSAQKNPTAFYLCASSLGTGGSEQYFGPGTRLTVT.

The rearrangement joins TRBV6-5 to TRBJ2-7, with 12 bases that match TRBD2. The CDR3 is made up of 15 amino acids. Germline CDR1 and CDR2: MNHEY and SVGAGI. The J segment lost 1 base and the V segment lost 6 bases, leaving 4 bases of the junction unmatched. The CDR3 protein is CASRSSGRGSYEQYF. CDR3 sequence (DNA): TGTGCCAGCAGGTCTAGCGGGAGGGGGTCCTACGAGCAGTACTTC.

This chain connects TRBV13 to TRBJ1-6, with 7 bases identical to TRBD1. CDR1 and CDR2 from the germline V gene are PRHDT and FYEKMQ (reference sequence). Germline trimming cut 6 bases from V and 5 bases from J; bases unmatched to any gene: 7. CDR3 length equals 15 residues. The CDR3 here is CASSQQGINNSPLHF. The CDR3 DNA follows: TGTGCCAGCAGTCAACAGGGGATCAATAATTCACCCCTCCACTTT.

This rearrangement joins TRBV13 to TRBJ1-2, with D unresolved. V dropped 2 bases and J dropped 3 bases, with 7 bases sitting between them. This CDR3 region has 13 residues. Germline CDR1 PRHDT, CDR2 FYEKMQ (reference sequence). This chain's CDR3 is CASSLRFDYGYTF. CDR3 in DNA: TGTGCCAGCAGCTTACGGTTCGACTATGGCTACACCTTC.

This chain joins TRBV28 and TRBJ1-4; D may be TRBD1 (6 bases). Deletions cut 5 bases from V and 9 bases from J, with 19 bases between. Germline CDR1 reads MDHEN; CDR2 reads SYDVKM. The CDR3 length is 15 residues. For the CDR3, the DNA is TGTGCCAGCAGTGGCCACAGGGTGCAACTGAAAAAACTGTTTTTT. Its protein is CASSGHRVQLKKLFF.

The rearrangement links TRBV19 to TRBJ1-3, with 7 positions matching TRBD1. Germline V gene data show CDR1 as LNHDA and CDR2 as SQIVND (reference sequence). The CDR3 runs 15 residues. J gave up 9 bases and V 6 bases, and 14 bases lay outside the gene matches. As DNA, the CDR3 is TGTGCCAGTAGGGAGAAGGGACAGTCCGCGAGCACCATATATTTT. Its protein is CASREKGQSASTIYF.